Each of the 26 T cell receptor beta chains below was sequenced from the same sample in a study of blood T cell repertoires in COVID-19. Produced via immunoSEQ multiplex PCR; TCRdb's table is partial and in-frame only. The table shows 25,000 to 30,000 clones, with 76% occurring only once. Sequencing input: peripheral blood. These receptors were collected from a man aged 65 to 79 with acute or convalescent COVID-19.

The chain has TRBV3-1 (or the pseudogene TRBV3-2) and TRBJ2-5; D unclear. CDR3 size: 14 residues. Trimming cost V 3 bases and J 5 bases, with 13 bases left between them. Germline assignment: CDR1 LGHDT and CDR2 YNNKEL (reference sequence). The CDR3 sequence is CASSQPPYAETQYF. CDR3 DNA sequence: TGTGCCAGCAGCCAGCCCCCGTACGCGGAGACCCAGTACTTC.

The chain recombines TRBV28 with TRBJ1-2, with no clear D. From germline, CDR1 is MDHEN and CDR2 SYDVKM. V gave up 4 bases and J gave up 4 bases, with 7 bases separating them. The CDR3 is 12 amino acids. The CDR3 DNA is TGTGCCAGCAGTTCTCGTAGCTATGGCTACACCTTC. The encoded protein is CASSSRSYGYTF.

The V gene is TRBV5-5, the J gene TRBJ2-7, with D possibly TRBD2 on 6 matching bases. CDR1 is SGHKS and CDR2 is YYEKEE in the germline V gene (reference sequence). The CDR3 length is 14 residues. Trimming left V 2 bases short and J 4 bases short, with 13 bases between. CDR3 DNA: TGTGCCAGCAGCTTCGGGGGATGGGAATACGAGCAGTACTTC. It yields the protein CASSFGGWEYEQYF. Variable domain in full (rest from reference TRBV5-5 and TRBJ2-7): DAGVTQSPTHLIKTRGQQVTLRCSPISGHKSVSWYQQVLGQGPQFIFQYYEKEERGRGNFPDRFSARQFPNYSSELNVNALLLGDSALYLCASSFGGWEYEQYFGPGTRLTVT.

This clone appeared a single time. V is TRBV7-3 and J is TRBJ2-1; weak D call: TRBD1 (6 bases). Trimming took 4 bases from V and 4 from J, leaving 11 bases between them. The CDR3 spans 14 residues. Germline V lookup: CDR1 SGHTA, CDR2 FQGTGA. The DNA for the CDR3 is TGTGCCAGCAGCTCCCGAGGGGGTTACAATGAGCAGTTCTTC. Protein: CASSSRGGYNEQFF.

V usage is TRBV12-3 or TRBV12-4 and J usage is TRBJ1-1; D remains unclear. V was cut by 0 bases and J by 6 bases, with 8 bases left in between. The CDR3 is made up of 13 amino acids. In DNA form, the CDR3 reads TGTGCCAGCAGTTTAGCGCGGGCAGCTGAAGCTTTCTTT. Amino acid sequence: CASSLARAAEAFF.

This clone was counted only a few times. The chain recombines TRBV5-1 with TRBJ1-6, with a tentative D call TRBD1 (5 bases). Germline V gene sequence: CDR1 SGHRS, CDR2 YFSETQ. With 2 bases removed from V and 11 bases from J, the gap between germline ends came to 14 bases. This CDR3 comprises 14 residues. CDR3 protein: CASSFAGEQAPLHF. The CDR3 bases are TGCGCCAGCAGCTTCGCGGGGGAACAAGCACCCCTCCACTTT.

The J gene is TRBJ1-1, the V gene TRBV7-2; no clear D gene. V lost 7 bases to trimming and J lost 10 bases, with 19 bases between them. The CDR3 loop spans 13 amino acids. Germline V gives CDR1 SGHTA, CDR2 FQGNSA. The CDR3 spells CASTLLRADAAFF. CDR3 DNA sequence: TGTGCCAGCACCCTTCTGAGGGCAGACGCAGCTTTCTTT.

CDR3 sequence reads: CASSSRSGRRVNTGELFF. In nucleotides, the CDR3 is TGTGCCAGCAGCTCAAGATCAGGGAGGAGGGTTAACACCGGGGAGCTGTTTTTT. The genes are TRBV5-4 and TRBJ2-2; maybe TRBD2 (6 bases). The CDR3 spans 18 residues. V lost 3 bases, J lost 2 bases, and 20 bases lay in between. In germline, CDR1 is SGHNT, CDR2 YYREEE (reference sequence).

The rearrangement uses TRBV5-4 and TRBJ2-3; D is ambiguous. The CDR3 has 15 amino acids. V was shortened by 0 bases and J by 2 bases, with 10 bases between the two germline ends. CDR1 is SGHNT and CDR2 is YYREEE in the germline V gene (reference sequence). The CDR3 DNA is TGTGCCAGCAGCTTGGAACAGCTCCACACAGATACGCAGTATTTT. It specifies CASSLEQLHTDTQYF.

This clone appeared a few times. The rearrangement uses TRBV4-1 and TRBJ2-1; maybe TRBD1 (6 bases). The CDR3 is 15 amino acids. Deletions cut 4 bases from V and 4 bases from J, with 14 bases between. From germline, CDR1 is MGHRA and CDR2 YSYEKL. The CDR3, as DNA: TGCGCCAGCAGCCGCAACAGGGACCGTTACAATGAGCAGTTCTTC. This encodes CASSRNRDRYNEQFF.

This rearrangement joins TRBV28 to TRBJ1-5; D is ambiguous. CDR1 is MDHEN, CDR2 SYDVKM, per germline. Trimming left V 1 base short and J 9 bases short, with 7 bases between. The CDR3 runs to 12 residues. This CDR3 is CASSLFRGPQHF. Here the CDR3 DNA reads TGTGCCAGCAGTTTATTCCGGGGGCCCCAGCATTTT.

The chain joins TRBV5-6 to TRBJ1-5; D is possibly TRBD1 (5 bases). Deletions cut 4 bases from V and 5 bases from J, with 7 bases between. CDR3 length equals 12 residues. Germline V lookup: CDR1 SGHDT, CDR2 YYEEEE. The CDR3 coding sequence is TGTGCCAGCAGCAAACAGGATCAGCCCCAGCATTTT. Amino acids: CASSKQDQPQHF.

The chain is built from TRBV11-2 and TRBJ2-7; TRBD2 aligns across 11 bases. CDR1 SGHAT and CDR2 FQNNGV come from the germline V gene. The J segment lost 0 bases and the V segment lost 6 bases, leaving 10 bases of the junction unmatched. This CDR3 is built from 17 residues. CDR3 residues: CASSSGTSGIPSYEQYF. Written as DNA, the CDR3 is TGTGCCAGCAGTTCCGGGACTAGCGGAATTCCCTCCTACGAGCAGTACTTC.

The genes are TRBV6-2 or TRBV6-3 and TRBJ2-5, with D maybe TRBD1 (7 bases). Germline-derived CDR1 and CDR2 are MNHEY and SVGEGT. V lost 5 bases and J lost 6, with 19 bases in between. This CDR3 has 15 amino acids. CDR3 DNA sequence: TGTGCCAGCAGTGCCCTTACAGGGGAGGTGAAGACCCAGTACTTC. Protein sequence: CASSALTGEVKTQYF.

The DNA for the CDR3 is TGTGCCAGCAGCAAACTCCTTTGGGGCAGGGATGTGGATCAGCCCCAGCATTTT. Its translation is CASSKLLWGRDVDQPQHF. The V call is TRBV21-1, the J call TRBJ1-5; the table gives TRBD1 as D, unverified against the DNA. TRBV21-1 is classified as a pseudogene. The CDR3 loop spans 18 amino acids.

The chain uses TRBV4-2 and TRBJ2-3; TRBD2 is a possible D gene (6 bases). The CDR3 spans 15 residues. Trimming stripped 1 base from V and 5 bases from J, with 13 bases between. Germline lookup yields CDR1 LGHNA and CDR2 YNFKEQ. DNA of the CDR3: TGTGCCAGCAGCCAAGCGGCTAGCGTCGGAGATACGCAGTATTTT. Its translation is CASSQAASVGDTQYF.

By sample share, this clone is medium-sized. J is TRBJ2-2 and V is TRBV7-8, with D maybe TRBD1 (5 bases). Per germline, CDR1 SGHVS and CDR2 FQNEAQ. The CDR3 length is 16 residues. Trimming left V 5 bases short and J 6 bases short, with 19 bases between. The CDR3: CASSPSQGARSGELFF. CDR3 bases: TGTGCCAGCAGCCCTTCCCAGGGCGCGAGATCCGGGGAGCTGTTTTTT.

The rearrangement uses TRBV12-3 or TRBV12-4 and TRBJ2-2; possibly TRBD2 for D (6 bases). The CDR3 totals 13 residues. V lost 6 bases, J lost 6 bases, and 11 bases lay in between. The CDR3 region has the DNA TGTGCCAGCAGCAGACTAGTTCCCGGGGAGCTGTTTTTT. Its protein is CASSRLVPGELFF.

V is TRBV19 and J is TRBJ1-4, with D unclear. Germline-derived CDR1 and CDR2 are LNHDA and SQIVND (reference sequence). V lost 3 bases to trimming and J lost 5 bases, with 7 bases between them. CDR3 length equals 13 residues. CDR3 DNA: TGTGCCAGTAGTATGACGGAGAATGAAAAACTGTTTTTT. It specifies CASSMTENEKLFF.

CDR3 protein: CATSSEQGNQPQHF. The CDR3 coding sequence is TGTGCCACCAGCAGTGAACAGGGCAATCAGCCCCAGCATTTT. The chain employs TRBV15 and TRBJ1-5, with a weak D call TRBD1 (5 bases). Trimming removed 3 bases from V and 2 bases from J, with 8 bases in between. This CDR3 is 14 amino acids long. Germline CDR1 LNHNV, CDR2 YYDKDF (reference sequence).

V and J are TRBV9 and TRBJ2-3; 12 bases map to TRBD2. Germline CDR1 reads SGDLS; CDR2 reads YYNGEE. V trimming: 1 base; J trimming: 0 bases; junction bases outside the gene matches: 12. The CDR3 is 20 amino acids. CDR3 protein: CASSVSPSGGGRTSTDTQYF. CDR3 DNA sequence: TGTGCCAGCAGCGTAAGTCCTAGCGGGGGGGGAAGAACAAGCACAGATACGCAGTATTTT.

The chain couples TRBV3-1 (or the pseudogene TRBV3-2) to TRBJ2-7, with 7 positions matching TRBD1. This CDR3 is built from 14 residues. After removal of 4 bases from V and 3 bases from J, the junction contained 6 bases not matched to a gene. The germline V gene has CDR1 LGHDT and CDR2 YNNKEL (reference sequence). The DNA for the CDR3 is TGTGCCAGCAGCCCCCTGTCAGGGGGCTACGAGCAGTACTTC. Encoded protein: CASSPLSGGYEQYF.

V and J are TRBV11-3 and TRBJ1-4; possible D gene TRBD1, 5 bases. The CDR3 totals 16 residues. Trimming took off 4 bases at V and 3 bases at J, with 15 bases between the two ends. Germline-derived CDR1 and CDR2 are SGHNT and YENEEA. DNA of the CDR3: TGTGCCAGCAGCTGCAGGGTGAGGAAGCCTAATGAAAAACTGTTTTTT. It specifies CASSCRVRKPNEKLFF.

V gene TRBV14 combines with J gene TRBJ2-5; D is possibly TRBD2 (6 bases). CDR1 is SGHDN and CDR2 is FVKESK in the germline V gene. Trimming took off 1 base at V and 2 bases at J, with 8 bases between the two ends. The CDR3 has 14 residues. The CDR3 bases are TGTGCCAGCAGCCAAGTGCGGGGACAAGAGACCCAGTACTTC. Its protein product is CASSQVRGQETQYF.

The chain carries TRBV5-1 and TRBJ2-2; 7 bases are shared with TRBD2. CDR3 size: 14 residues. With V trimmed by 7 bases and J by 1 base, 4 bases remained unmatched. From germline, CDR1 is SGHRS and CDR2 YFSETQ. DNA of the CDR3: TGCGCCAGCTGGCTAGCGGAGAACACCGGGGAGCTGTTTTTT. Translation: CASWLAENTGELFF.

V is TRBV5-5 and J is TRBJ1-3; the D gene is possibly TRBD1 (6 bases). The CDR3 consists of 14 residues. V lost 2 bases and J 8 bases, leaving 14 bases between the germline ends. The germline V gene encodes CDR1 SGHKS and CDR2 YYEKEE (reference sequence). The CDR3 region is CASSFGQLEYTIYF. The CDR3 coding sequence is TGTGCCAGCAGCTTCGGACAGTTGGAGTACACCATATATTTT.